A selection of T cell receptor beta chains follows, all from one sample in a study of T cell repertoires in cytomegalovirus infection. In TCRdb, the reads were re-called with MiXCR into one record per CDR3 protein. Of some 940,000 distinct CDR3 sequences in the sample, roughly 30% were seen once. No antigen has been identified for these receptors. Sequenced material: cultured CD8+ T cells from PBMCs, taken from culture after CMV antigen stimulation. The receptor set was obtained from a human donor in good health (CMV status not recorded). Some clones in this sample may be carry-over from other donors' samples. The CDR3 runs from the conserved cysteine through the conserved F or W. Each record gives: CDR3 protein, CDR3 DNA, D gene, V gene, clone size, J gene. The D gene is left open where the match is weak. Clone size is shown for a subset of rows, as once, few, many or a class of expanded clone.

CASSLLSALGTEAFF | TGTGCCAGCAGTTTATTATCAGCCCTGGGGACTGAAGCTTTCTTT | . | TRBV27 | . | TRBJ1-1
CASSLGDAASDEQYF | TGTGCCAGCAGTTTAGGTGACGCAGCGTCTGACGAGCAGTACTTC | . | TRBV12-3/TRBV12-4 | once | TRBJ2-7
CASSLVQRGLEETQYF | TGTGCCAGCAGCTTAGTACAGCGGGGGTTGGAAGAGACCCAGTACTTC | TRBD2 | TRBV7-9 | many | TRBJ2-5
CASSLAGQGTFNSPLHF | TGTGCCAGCAGCTTAGCCGGACAGGGAACTTTCAATTCACCCCTCCACTTT | TRBD1 | TRBV7-9 | . | TRBJ1-6
CASSGGPGGTGELFF | TGTGCCAGCAGTGGTGGACCCGGAGGCACCGGGGAGCTGTTTTTT | . | TRBV25-1 | . | TRBJ2-2
CASSSDRGNYNEQFF | TGTGCCAGCAGCTCCGACAGGGGAAATTACAATGAGCAGTTCTTC | TRBD1 | TRBV5-4 | . | TRBJ2-1
CASSSSQAPNTEAFF | TGTGCCAGCAGCTCTAGCCAGGCCCCGAACACTGAAGCTTTCTTT | . | TRBV7-2 | many | TRBJ1-1
CASSSHLDRDTGELFF | TGTGCCAGCAGTTCACACCTAGACAGGGACACCGGGGAGCTGTTTTTT | TRBD1 | TRBV12-3/TRBV12-4 | . | TRBJ2-2
CASSWGHLNTEAFF | TGTGCCAGCAGCTGGGGACACCTGAACACTGAAGCTTTCTTT | . | TRBV7-6 | many | TRBJ1-1
CASSSAEKLFF | TGTGCCAGCAGCAGCGCGGAAAAACTGTTTTTT | . | TRBV11-2 | . | TRBJ1-4
CASSIGRKLFF | TGTGCCAGCAGTATAGGGCGAAAACTGTTTTTT | . | TRBV25-1 | . | TRBJ1-4
CASSKPINTEAFF | TGTGCCAGCAGTAAACCGATTAACACTGAAGCTTTCTTT | . | TRBV7-2 | . | TRBJ1-1
CASSFTGLRGYTF | TGTGCCAGCAGTTTTACAGGGCTCCGTGGCTACACCTTC | . | TRBV28 | few | TRBJ1-2
CASSIAHGQGWNYGYTF | TGTGCCAGTAGTATAGCCCACGGACAGGGCTGGAACTATGGCTACACCTTC | TRBD1 | TRBV19 | few | TRBJ1-2
CASSILGRTETQYF | TGTGCCAGTAGTATATTAGGGAGGACGGAGACCCAGTACTTC | . | TRBV19 | . | TRBJ2-5
CASSPPLDYNSPLHF | TGTGCCAGCAGCCCCCCCCTTGACTATAATTCACCCCTCCACTTT | . | TRBV7-2 | . | TRBJ1-6
CASSQSIRKRGTHSYNEQFF | TGCGCCAGCAGTCAATCGATACGAAAGAGAGGGACACATTCCTACAATGAGCAGTTCTTC | . | TRBV23-1 | few | TRBJ2-1
CASSFGSGGYNEQFF | TGTGCCAGCAGCTTTGGTAGCGGGGGGTACAATGAGCAGTTCTTC | TRBD2 | TRBV7-6 | . | TRBJ2-1
CASSYSRGGSQPQHF | TGTGCCAGCAGTTACTCGAGAGGGGGGAGCCAGCCCCAGCATTTT | . | TRBV6-2/TRBV6-3 | once | TRBJ1-5
CASSLGRGGGRTDTQYF | TGTGCCAGCAGTTTAGGTCGTGGCGGGGGGAGGACAGATACGCAGTATTTT | TRBD2 | TRBV28 | . | TRBJ2-3
CASSAGNGAEQYF | TGTGCCAGCAGCGCGGGTAATGGTGCGGAACAGTACTTC | . | TRBV13 | . | TRBJ2-7
CASTAGADKQYF | TGTGCCAGCACTGCAGGGGCTGATAAGCAGTATTTT | . | TRBV6-1 | . | TRBJ2-3
CASSTDTGFGGYTF | TGTGCCAGCAGCACTGACACAGGGTTTGGGGGCTACACCTTC | . | TRBV7-9 | few | TRBJ1-2
CASSLETGVLEEQFF | TGTGCCAGCAGCTTGGAGACAGGGGTTTTGGAGGAGCAGTTCTTC | TRBD1 | TRBV5-6 | . | TRBJ2-1
CATSRDPGGPRPSTDTQYF | TGTGCCACCAGCAGAGATCCGGGGGGCCCTCGACCTAGCACAGATACGCAGTATTTT | . | TRBV15 | few | TRBJ2-3
CATSEGGETQYF | TGTGCCACCAGTGAAGGCGGCGAGACCCAGTACTTC | . | TRBV24-1 | . | TRBJ2-5
CASSPYLAAQETQYF | TGTGCCAGCAGTCCCTATCTAGCGGCCCAAGAGACCCAGTACTTC | TRBD2 | TRBV12-3/TRBV12-4 | few | TRBJ2-5
CASSVDPANPYGYTF | TGTGCCAGCAGCGTAGACCCAGCAAATCCCTATGGCTACACCTTC | . | TRBV9 | . | TRBJ1-2
CSASTSPEAFF | TGCAGTGCTAGCACCTCCCCTGAAGCTTTCTTT | . | TRBV20-1 | few | TRBJ1-1
CATSRVRGPDTQYF | TGTGCCACCAGCAGAGTGCGGGGGCCAGATACGCAGTATTTT | . | TRBV15 | . | TRBJ2-3
CVSSISSGAYNEQFF | TGTGTCAGTAGTATTTCTAGCGGAGCCTACAATGAGCAGTTCTTC | TRBD2 | TRBV19 | . | TRBJ2-1
CASSSLDRDPDTQYF | TGTGCCAGCAGCTCACTCGACAGGGACCCAGATACGCAGTATTTT | TRBD1 | TRBV7-9 | . | TRBJ2-3
CTSSLTAGGYNEQFF | TGTACCAGCAGCTTGACAGCGGGGGGTTACAATGAGCAGTTCTTC | TRBD2 | TRBV11-3 | . | TRBJ2-1
CASSKPGQMGYEQYF | TGTGCCAGCAGCAAACCGGGACAAATGGGCTACGAGCAGTACTTC | . | TRBV27 | . | TRBJ2-7
CASSLAGLSNQPQHF | TGTGCCAGCAGTTTAGCCGGACTTAGCAATCAGCCCCAGCATTTT | . | TRBV27 | few | TRBJ1-5
CATSRDPSQQGDGTDTQYF | TGTGCCACCAGCAGAGACCCGAGTCAACAGGGTGACGGCACAGATACGCAGTATTTT | . | TRBV15 | . | TRBJ2-3
CASTLTAGQETQYF | TGTGCCAGCACCTTAACGGCGGGGCAAGAGACCCAGTACTTC | . | TRBV7-2 | many | TRBJ2-5